This TCR beta chain was sequenced for a study of human thymus T cells. Remarks on this clone: The target antigen is unknown.

Findings and caveats of the study: Among thymic and blood repertoires, usage of V and J genes appeared biased. Thymic repertoires of unrelated individuals were reported in related research to overlap highly.

Profiled with immunoSEQ multiplex PCR; TCRdb holds only in-frame clones, not every one. This repertoire shows about 130,000 clones, over 85% found once; its top ten account for around 0.024%. It was from resections taken during corrective heart surgery that the thymus tissue came. Germline loops: CDR1 LGHNA, CDR2 YNFKEQ. This CDR3 has 12 residues. V gave up 0 bases and J gave up 7 bases, with 7 bases separating them. The source is a boy younger than two with a congenital heart defect but otherwise immunologically healthy. The chain has TRBV4-2 and TRBJ2-7, with D unresolved. Sequencing used thymus tissue. CDR3 DNA: TGTGCCAGCAGCCAAGATGGACGGGAGCAGTACTTC. It translates to CASSQDGREQYF.